This T cell receptor (beta chain) comes out of a study of blood T cell repertoires in COVID-19. How the authors handled the data: Reference gene primer amplification yielded estimated nucleated cell counts. Profiling relied on immunoSEQ multiplex PCR, and the TCRdb table lists in-frame clones only, not all of them. That table gives V, J and clone size, and the DNA gave D and trimming. Of about 400,000 clones listed, 85% to 90% are singletons. The V end was cut by 3 bases, the J end by 10 bases, with 10 bases between. CDR3 size: 13 residues. In Cohort 3, a recovered donor had either two negative PCRs, clearance, or symptom resolution.

This rearrangement joins TRBV12-3 or TRBV12-4 to TRBJ1-6, with D uncertain. The source of this sequence is a woman in her 30s who had recovered from COVID-19. Sequencing used PBMCs or T cells enriched from blood (not recorded which). CDR3 loop: CASSFGRISPLHF. CDR3 sequence (DNA): TGTGCCAGCAGTTTTGGGAGAATATCACCCCTCCACTTT.